Listed below are T cell receptor beta chains from one sample, sequenced in a study of response to subunit inactivated influenza vaccine. TCRdb reanalysed the RT-PCR reads using MiXCR and keeps one entry per CDR3 protein. The sample lists 500,000 to 750,000 distinct CDR3 sequences, approximately 15% seen once, with more than 9.5% in the top ten. This material consisted of PBMCs from blood, taken 11 to 12 days after vaccination. The receptors shown here come from a man aged 50 to 60 who received an inactivated influenza vaccine. CDR3s include the opening cysteine and the closing phenylalanine or tryptophan. The order of the fields is D gene, clone size, V gene, J gene, CDR3 DNA, CDR3 protein. A D gene is named only where the DNA matches it firmly. Where a row states a size, it is once, few, many or the class of an expanded clone; other rows omit it.

NA	NA	TRBV7-9	TRBJ2-5	TGTGCCAGCAGCTACCGGAACCAATTCTTGGGACAAGAGACCCAGTACTTC	CASSYRNQFLGQETQYF
NA	few	TRBV2	TRBJ2-2	TGTGCCAGCAGTGGACAGACCACCGGGGAGCTGTTTTTT	CASSGQTTGELFF
NA	few	TRBV29-1	TRBJ2-7	TGCAGCGCACAATCAAGACACGGCGAGCAGTACTTC	CSAQSRHGEQYF
TRBD2	NA	TRBV5-6	TRBJ2-1	TGTGCCAGCAGCTTCTTACTAGCGGGGGAGAACAATGAGCAGTTCTTC	CASSFLLAGENNEQFF
NA	many	TRBV5-1	TRBJ2-2	TGCGCCAGCAGCTTGGATTCAGCGATGAACACCGGGGAGCTGTTTTTT	CASSLDSAMNTGELFF
NA	NA	TRBV20-1	TRBJ2-1	TGCAGTGCAAGAGGCAGGGCAGGGAGGAATGAGCAGTTCTTC	CSARGRAGRNEQFF
NA	few	TRBV6-6	TRBJ2-1	TGTGCCAGCAGTTACTCGGTTTTCGCCCCTAAGTTCTTC	CASSYSVFAPKFF
NA	few	TRBV4-3	TRBJ2-2	TGCGCCAGCAGCCAAGATGCAGGGCCCAACACCGGGGAGCTGTTTTTT	CASSQDAGPNTGELFF
TRBD1	NA	TRBV30	TRBJ2-1	TGTGCCTGGAGTTTCGGACAGGCTTACAATGAGCAGTTCTTC	CAWSFGQAYNEQFF
NA	NA	TRBV6-1	TRBJ2-6	TGTGCCAGCAGTGAACCGGGGACTGGGGCCAACGTCCTGACTTTC	CASSEPGTGANVLTF
NA	NA	TRBV20-1	TRBJ2-7	TGCAGTGCTAGTGACGGGCCGACCTACGAGCAGTACTTC	CSASDGPTYEQYF
NA	NA	TRBV19	TRBJ1-4	TGTGCCAGTAGTTTCGCGGTTGAAAAACTGTTTTTT	CASSFAVEKLFF
TRBD1	NA	TRBV7-2	TRBJ1-6	TGTGCCAGCAGCTTAGTGGCAGGGGGGGGGCCACCCCTCCACTTT	CASSLVAGGGPPLHF
TRBD2	NA	TRBV11-3	TRBJ2-1	TGTGCCAGCAGCCGGGGGGGTGACCTCAATGAGCAGTTCTTC	CASSRGGDLNEQFF
NA	NA	TRBV6-5	TRBJ2-2	TGTGCCAGCAGTTACTCGGTTGGGACCGGGGAGCTGTTTTTT	CASSYSVGTGELFF
TRBD1	few	TRBV20-1	TRBJ2-3	TGCAGTGCTAACAGGGGGGATGCCACAGATACGCAGTATTTT	CSANRGDATDTQYF
TRBD1	few	TRBV4-3	TRBJ2-3	TGCGCCAGCAGCCACCAGGGGGCGGATACGCAGTATTTT	CASSHQGADTQYF
NA	NA	TRBV5-1	TRBJ2-1	TGCGCCAGCAGCTCCCTCGGGTCCGGGTCGTCCGGTGAGCAGTTCTTC	CASSSLGSGSSGEQFF
NA	NA	TRBV14	TRBJ2-1	TGTGCCAGCAGCCAATTTTTGGATGAGCAGTTCTTC	CASSQFLDEQFF
TRBD1	NA	TRBV20-1	TRBJ1-1	TGCAGTGCTAGAGATTCGGGCAGGGGGTACACTGAAGCTTTCTTT	CSARDSGRGYTEAFF
TRBD1	few	TRBV20-1	TRBJ2-5	TGCAGTGCTGACAGGGGAGCGGGGACCCAGTACTTC	CSADRGAGTQYF
NA	NA	TRBV12-3/TRBV12-4	TRBJ2-2	TGTGCCAGCAGTATAGACAGAGGCCTGAACACCGGGGAGCTGTTTTTT	CASSIDRGLNTGELFF
NA	NA	TRBV4-1	TRBJ1-6	TGCGCCAGCAGCCAAGAAGTCAGGATAGATTCACCCCTCCACTTT	CASSQEVRIDSPLHF
TRBD2	NA	TRBV4-2	TRBJ2-3	TGTGCCAGCAGCCAGGGACTAGCGGGAGTAGATACGCAGTATTTT	CASSQGLAGVDTQYF
NA	few	TRBV10-3	TRBJ2-4	TGTGCCATCAGTGAGTCTGAAGGAAAAAACATTCAGTACTTC	CAISESEGKNIQYF
NA	few	TRBV19	TRBJ1-1	TGTGCCACATCCCCGGGCCTAAACACTGAAGCTTTCTTT	CATSPGLNTEAFF
NA	NA	TRBV12-3/TRBV12-4	TRBJ2-2	TGTGCCAGCAGTAATCTGGCCACCGGGGACCTGTTTTTT	CASSNLATGDLFF
TRBD2	NA	TRBV7-8	TRBJ2-7	TGTGCCAGCAGCCTTAAGCGGGAGACCTACGAGCAGTACTTC	CASSLKRETYEQYF
TRBD1	NA	TRBV6-1	TRBJ2-2	TGTGCCAGCAGACAGGGACAGGGGAGGTCGACCGGGGAGCTGTTTTTT	CASRQGQGRSTGELFF
TRBD1	NA	TRBV9	TRBJ2-2	TGTGCCAGCAGCGAGGACAGGGGTGGCACCGGGGAGCTGTTTTTT	CASSEDRGGTGELFF
NA	few	TRBV11-1	TRBJ2-1	TGTGCCAGCAGCTTAGGGCGTGGGGCCCAGCCGTACTTCTACAATGAGCAGTTCTTC	CASSLGRGAQPYFYNEQFF
TRBD1	few	TRBV28	TRBJ2-1	TGTGCCAGCAGTTCCTCGGGACAGGGGACGTTCAATGAGCAGTTCTTC	CASSSSGQGTFNEQFF
TRBD2	NA	TRBV4-2	TRBJ2-3	TGTGCCAGCAGCCAAGGTTCCTTAGCGGGAGGACGCACAGATACGCAGTATTTT	CASSQGSLAGGRTDTQYF
TRBD1	few	TRBV29-1	TRBJ2-3	TGCAGCGTTGCGGGGGAAGACAGGGGGCTGACAGATACGCAGTATTTT	CSVAGEDRGLTDTQYF
NA	NA	TRBV6-5	TRBJ2-1	TGTGCCAGCAGTTACTTCCAGGGTTCCTACAATGAGCAGTTCTTC	CASSYFQGSYNEQFF
NA	NA	TRBV6-2/TRBV6-3	TRBJ2-7	TGTGCCAGCAGTTATCCCGGGGTTCAGAACGAGCAGTACTTC	CASSYPGVQNEQYF
NA	many	TRBV4-3	TRBJ1-5	TGCGCCAGCAGCCAAGTATGGGGTAGCAATCAGCCCCAGCATTTT	CASSQVWGSNQPQHF
NA	NA	TRBV10-3	TRBJ2-2	TGTGCCATCAGCCCCCGGGGGGCTAGCGCCGGGGAGCTGTTTTTT	CAISPRGASAGELFF
TRBD2	NA	TRBV29-1	TRBJ2-1	TGCAGCGTTAAGCGGACTAGCGGGATCACTGAGCAGTTCTTC	CSVKRTSGITEQFF
TRBD1	few	TRBV6-1	TRBJ1-5	TGTGCCAGCAGGGGACAGGGTGGAAGTCAGCCCCAGCATTTT	CASRGQGGSQPQHF
TRBD2	NA	TRBV10-3	TRBJ2-7	TGTGCCACCGATCCTAGCGGGAGGCCGAAGGAGCAGTACTTC	CATDPSGRPKEQYF
NA	NA	TRBV7-3	TRBJ2-2	TGTGCCAGCAGCTTGCAATCTCGGGGAACCGGGGAGCTGTTTTTT	CASSLQSRGTGELFF
NA	few	TRBV10-3	TRBJ2-3	TGTGCCATCAAAGGGACTGACTTCACAGATACGCAGTATTTT	CAIKGTDFTDTQYF
NA	NA	TRBV2	TRBJ1-2	TGTGCCAGCAGTATGAGGGGGTATGGCTACACCTTC	CASSMRGYGYTF
NA	few	TRBV12-3/TRBV12-4	TRBJ2-3	TGTGCCAGCTGTGTTGGCACAGATACGCAGTATTTT	CASCVGTDTQYF
NA	NA	TRBV5-1	TRBJ2-5	TGCGCCAGCAGCGAACACGCGAACCAAGAGACCCAGTACTTC	CASSEHANQETQYF
TRBD1	few	TRBV9	TRBJ2-3	TGTGCCAGCAGCGTAGCTGGGGGACAGGGAGCGTCGGATACGCAGTATTTT	CASSVAGGQGASDTQYF
NA	NA	TRBV5-5	TRBJ2-7	TGTGCCAGCAGCTGGTATCAGGGACGGAACGAGCAGTACTTC	CASSWYQGRNEQYF
NA	NA	TRBV4-1	TRBJ2-1	TGCGCCAGCAGCCAAGATCTTTTACAGTTCAATGAGCAGTTCTTC	CASSQDLLQFNEQFF
TRBD1	few	TRBV28	TRBJ1-2	TGTGCCAGCAGTCCCCAGGGGGCCGGCTACACCTTC	CASSPQGAGYTF